The rows below give T cell receptor beta chains drawn from one sample of a study of metastatic and nonmetastatic thyroid tumors. TCRdb reprocessed the PCR reads using MiXCR. The table lists roughly 89,000 clones, 9.5% to 15% of them singletons, with 7% to 10% in the top ten. Sequenced: tumor tissue. All receptors derive from a female donor with papillary thyroid cancer or a benign thyroid nodule (not recorded which). Some clones in this sample may be carry-over from other donors' samples. Each CDR3 is given with its conserved first and last residue. A D gene is named only where the DNA matches it firmly. Where a row states a size, it is once, few, many or the class of an expanded clone; other rows omit it.

v_call	j_call	clone_size	cdr3_length	d_call	cdr3_nt	cdr3_aa
TRBV4-2	TRBJ2-3	NA	16	TRBD2	TGTGCCAGCAGCCAAGAAGGGACTAGAGGCACAGATACGCAGTATTTT	CASSQEGTRGTDTQYF
TRBV5-6	TRBJ1-3	many	16	NA	TGTGCCAGCAGCACCAGACCCGGACCGTTGAGAAACACCATATATTTT	CASSTRPGPLRNTIYF
TRBV2	TRBJ1-5	many	11	NA	TGTGCCAGCAGGGAGAATCAGCCCCAGCATTTT	CASRENQPQHF
TRBV27	TRBJ1-2	few	14	NA	TGTGCCAGCAGTTCCCATGGGCATGTCTATGGCTACACCTTC	CASSSHGHVYGYTF
TRBV2	TRBJ2-1	many	16	TRBD2	TGTGCCAGCAGTGAAGGCGGACTAGCGGGAAACAATGAGCAGTTCTTC	CASSEGGLAGNNEQFF
TRBV6-2/TRBV6-3	TRBJ2-5	many	15	NA	TGTGCCAGCAGTTACACGGCCAGGCCCCAGGAGACCCAGTACTTC	CASSYTARPQETQYF
TRBV15	TRBJ1-3	many	13	NA	TGTGCCACCAGCAGCCCCACAGGAAACACCATATATTTT	CATSSPTGNTIYF
TRBV12-3/TRBV12-4	TRBJ2-7	many	15	TRBD2	TGTGCCAGCAGGGTTAGCGGGAGGCCTTTCTACGAGCAGTACTTC	CASRVSGRPFYEQYF
TRBV5-1	TRBJ1-2	many	14	NA	TGCGCCAGCAGCCGCCCCCAGGATCCCTATGGCTACACCTTC	CASSRPQDPYGYTF
TRBV12-3/TRBV12-4	TRBJ2-3	many	14	NA	TGTGCCAGCAGTGAGACTAGTGCTCCAGATACGCAGTATTTT	CASSETSAPDTQYF
TRBV3-1	TRBJ1-5	many	14	NA	TGTGCCAGCAGCCAAGGTCAGAACAATCAGCCCCAGCATTTT	CASSQGQNNQPQHF
TRBV12-3/TRBV12-4	TRBJ2-3	many	17	TRBD2	TGTGCCAGCAGAACCTCCGGGACTAGCGGGAAGACAGATACGCAGTATTTT	CASRTSGTSGKTDTQYF
TRBV7-2	TRBJ2-3	NA	18	TRBD2	TGTGCCAGCAGCTTAGCTGGCACTAGCGGGAGTGGTCGAGATACGCAGTATTTT	CASSLAGTSGSGRDTQYF
TRBV12-3/TRBV12-4	TRBJ2-3	few	16	TRBD2	TGTGCCAGCATCACCGAACTAGCGGGCCCCACAGATACGCAGTATTTT	CASITELAGPTDTQYF
TRBV11-2	TRBJ1-4	NA	14	TRBD1	TGTGCCAGCAGCACCGGGACAGGGGAGGAAAAACTGTTTTTT	CASSTGTGEEKLFF
TRBV20-1	TRBJ2-7	many	15	NA	TGCAGTGCTAAACCAGCCCGGGCTACCAGCCACGAGCAGTACTTC	CSAKPARATSHEQYF
TRBV18	TRBJ1-1	many	14	NA	TGTGCCAGCTCACTATCTATTCCCAACACTGAAGCTTTCTTT	CASSLSIPNTEAFF
TRBV30	TRBJ1-4	many	14	NA	TGTGCCTGGAGTGGGGTCCAGGGGAATGAAAAACTGTTTTTT	CAWSGVQGNEKLFF
TRBV11-3	TRBJ2-7	NA	14	NA	TGTGCCAGCAGCTTAGGAGGTAGTAACGACGAGCAGTACTTC	CASSLGGSNDEQYF
TRBV6-1	TRBJ1-5	many	15	NA	TGTGCCAGCAGTGAAAGCGGGGGGTCTAGTCAGCCCCAGCATTTT	CASSESGGSSQPQHF
TRBV27	TRBJ2-1	many	17	TRBD2	TGTGCCAGCAGTTTCCGTTCGACTAGCGGCCCCTACAATGAGCAGTTCTTC	CASSFRSTSGPYNEQFF
TRBV5-6	TRBJ2-5	many	13	NA	TGTGCCAGCAGGCAGCAGGGGGGAGAGACCCAGTACTTC	CASRQQGGETQYF
TRBV24-1	TRBJ1-1	many	14	NA	TGTGCCACCAGTGACAGGACTGATAACACTGAAGCTTTCTTT	CATSDRTDNTEAFF
TRBV27	TRBJ1-5	few	14	NA	TGTGCCAGCAGATTTACAGGTAGCAATCAGCCCCAGCATTTT	CASRFTGSNQPQHF
TRBV6-5	TRBJ1-1	many	14	NA	TGTGCCAGCAGTTACAGACAGCGAGGAACTGAAGCTTTCTTT	CASSYRQRGTEAFF
TRBV30	TRBJ2-1	NA	15	TRBD2	TGTGCCTGGAGCTGGACTAGCGGGAGGGGGGATGAGCAGTTCTTC	CAWSWTSGRGDEQFF
TRBV5-1	TRBJ2-7	many	15	NA	TGCGCCAGCTCACCCCTTTCTAGCAGCTCCTACGAGCAGTACTTC	CASSPLSSSSYEQYF
TRBV27	TRBJ2-3	many	13	NA	TGTGCCAGCAGTTTACACCGCACAGATACGCAGTATTTT	CASSLHRTDTQYF
TRBV5-8	TRBJ2-7	many	15	NA	TGTGCCAGCAGCGAAGGATCTGGACTAACCTACGAGCAGTACTTC	CASSEGSGLTYEQYF
TRBV28	TRBJ2-1	many	15	NA	TGTGCCAGCAGCCATCCCCCGGGGCCGTACAATGAGCAGTTCTTC	CASSHPPGPYNEQFF
TRBV12-3/TRBV12-4	TRBJ2-1	many	18	TRBD2	TGTGCCAGCAGTTTAGGAGGACTAGCGGGAGTGCGCCTCAATGAGCAGTTCTTC	CASSLGGLAGVRLNEQFF
TRBV6-1	TRBJ1-2	few	17	NA	TGTGCCAGCAGACCCCGATGGAGGGGCGCGGGTGGCCATGGCTACACCTTC	CASRPRWRGAGGHGYTF
TRBV20-1	TRBJ2-7	NA	12	TRBD2	TGCAGTGCTTCTTCGGGGGGATACGAGCAGTACTTC	CSASSGGYEQYF
TRBV5-4	TRBJ1-2	NA	16	TRBD1	TGTGCCAGCAGCTTGGGGGGACAGTGGATCTACTATGACTACACCTTC	CASSLGGQWIYYDYTF
TRBV15	TRBJ2-5	many	15	TRBD2	TGTGCCACCAGCACGGGACTAGCGGGAGGAGAGACCCAGTACTTC	CATSTGLAGGETQYF
TRBV6-1	TRBJ2-7	many	16	TRBD1	TGTGCCAGCAGCCACTTAACAGGGGGCGCGGGGGTCGAGCAGTACTTC	CASSHLTGGAGVEQYF
TRBV29-1	TRBJ1-1	NA	15	TRBD1	TGCAGCGCCGTCCTACAGGGGCTTTTGAACACTGAAGCTTTCTTT	CSAVLQGLLNTEAFF
TRBV27	TRBJ2-1	many	17	TRBD1	TGTGCCAGCAGTTTAGGGTTCGGGGGACAGGGGGCGGGTGAGCAGTTCTTC	CASSLGFGGQGAGEQFF
TRBV5-6	TRBJ2-7	few	16	TRBD2	TGTGCCAGCAGCTCAGAACTAGCGGGAGTCCCCTACGAGCAGTACTTC	CASSSELAGVPYEQYF
TRBV11-3	TRBJ2-5	many	15	NA	TGTGCCAGCAGCTTAGATCGGCAAGTCCAAGAGACCCAGTACTTC	CASSLDRQVQETQYF
TRBV20-1	TRBJ2-5	many	16	TRBD2	TGCAGTGCGGAACGGACTAGCGGGAGGCATCCAGGGACCCAGTACTTC	CSAERTSGRHPGTQYF
TRBV5-1	TRBJ2-5	many	16	NA	TGCGCCAGCAGCTTCGCGGGCTTACAGGGCCAAGAGACCCAGTACTTC	CASSFAGLQGQETQYF
TRBV6-5	TRBJ1-5	NA	15	NA	TGTGCCAGCAGTTACTCAGGCCAACAGGGTCAGCCCCAGCATTTT	CASSYSGQQGQPQHF
TRBV9	TRBJ1-4	many	15	TRBD1	TGTGCCAGCAGCGTAGACAGGGGGACTAATGAAAAACTGTTTTTT	CASSVDRGTNEKLFF
TRBV12-3/TRBV12-4	TRBJ2-5	many	14	NA	TGTGCCAGCAGCCGAACACAGGGTGGAGAGACCCAGTACTTC	CASSRTQGGETQYF
TRBV6-1	TRBJ2-5	many	14	TRBD2	TGTGCCAGCAGTGAGACTAGCGGTCCGGGGACCCAGTACTTC	CASSETSGPGTQYF
TRBV3-1	TRBJ2-7	many	15	NA	TGTGCCAGCAGCTCAACGCAACGGCCTCCCTACGAGCAGTACTTC	CASSSTQRPPYEQYF